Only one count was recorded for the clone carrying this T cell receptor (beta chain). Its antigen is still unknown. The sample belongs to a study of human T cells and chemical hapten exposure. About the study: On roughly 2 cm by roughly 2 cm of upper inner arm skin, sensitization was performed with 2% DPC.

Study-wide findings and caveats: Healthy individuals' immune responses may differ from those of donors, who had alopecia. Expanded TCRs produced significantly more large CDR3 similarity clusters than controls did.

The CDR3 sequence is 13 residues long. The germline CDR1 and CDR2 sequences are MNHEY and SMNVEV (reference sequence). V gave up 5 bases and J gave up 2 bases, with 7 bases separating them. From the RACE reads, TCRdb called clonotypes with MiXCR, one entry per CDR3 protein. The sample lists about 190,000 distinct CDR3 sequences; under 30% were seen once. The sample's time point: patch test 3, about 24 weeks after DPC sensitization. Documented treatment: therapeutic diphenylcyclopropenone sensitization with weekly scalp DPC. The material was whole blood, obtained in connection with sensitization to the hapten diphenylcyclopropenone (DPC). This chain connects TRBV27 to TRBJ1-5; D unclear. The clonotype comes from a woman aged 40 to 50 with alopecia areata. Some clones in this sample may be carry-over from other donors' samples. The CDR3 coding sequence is TGTGCCAGCAGTATAAGGGGCAATCAGCCCCAGCATTTT. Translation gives CASSIRGNQPQHF.